These T cell receptor beta chains were read from a single sample in a study of Graves' ophthalmopathy and Graves' hyperthyroidism. TCRdb reanalysed the multiplex PCR reads using MiXCR and keeps one entry per CDR3 protein. The sample comprises 300,000 to 400,000 distinct CDR3 sequences, 17% of which are singletons, and around 2.4% rests with the top ten. The material sequenced was peripheral blood. The receptors originated from an adult woman with stable Graves' hyperthyroidism. CDR3s include the opening cysteine and the closing phenylalanine or tryptophan. A D gene is named only where the DNA matches it firmly. Clone size appears in some rows only: once, few, many, or a class for an expanded clone.

V gene	clone size	D gene	J gene	CDR3 protein	CDR3 DNA
TRBV7-2	.	TRBD2	TRBJ2-2	CASSFAAGGPLGELFF	TGTGCCAGCAGTTTTGCAGCGGGAGGGCCGTTGGGGGAGCTGTTTTTT
TRBV7-9	few	.	TRBJ2-2	CASRADQGYTGELFF	TGTGCCAGCAGGGCCGATCAGGGGTACACCGGGGAGCTGTTTTTT
TRBV7-8	many	TRBD1	TRBJ1-1	CASSLSPPGQGRTEAFF	TGTGCCAGCAGCCTCTCCCCCCCTGGACAGGGGCGGACTGAAGCTTTCTTT
TRBV19	few	TRBD1	TRBJ1-1	CASSSPRGRTEAFF	TGTGCCAGTAGTTCCCCCAGGGGGCGGACTGAAGCTTTCTTT
TRBV13	many	.	TRBJ1-1	CASRARVRNTEAFF	TGTGCCAGCAGGGCGAGGGTAAGGAACACTGAAGCTTTCTTT
TRBV20-1	many	.	TRBJ2-5	CSASNPTRQETQYF	TGCAGTGCTAGTAATCCGACACGTCAAGAGACCCAGTACTTC
TRBV15	many	TRBD1	TRBJ2-5	CATSDGQGRETQYF	TGTGCCACCAGCGACGGACAGGGTCGGGAGACCCAGTACTTC
TRBV19	many	TRBD1	TRBJ2-5	CASRDRDRAQETQYF	TGTGCCAGTAGGGACCGGGACAGGGCCCAAGAGACCCAGTACTTC
TRBV28	.	.	TRBJ1-2	CASSLVWGYGYTF	TGTGCCAGCAGTTTAGTCTGGGGATATGGCTACACCTTC
TRBV7-8	many	.	TRBJ1-3	CASSLSRRTVSGNTIYF	TGTGCCAGCAGCTTATCGCGCAGGACCGTCTCTGGAAACACCATATATTTT
TRBV7-2	few	.	TRBJ2-6	CAIRLGTGANVLTF	TGTGCTATCCGACTGGGGACTGGGGCCAACGTCCTGACTTTC
TRBV28	many	.	TRBJ2-5	CASSSQGFGGETQYF	TGTGCCAGCAGTTCACAGGGGTTCGGAGGGGAGACCCAGTACTTC
TRBV28	many	.	TRBJ2-5	CASSPPRETQYF	TGTGCCAGCAGCCCACCCCGAGAGACCCAGTACTTC
TRBV2	many	.	TRBJ2-2	CASSSSPANTGELFF	TGTGCCAGCAGCTCAAGCCCCGCGAACACCGGGGAGCTGTTTTTT
TRBV28	many	.	TRBJ1-3	CASSFIGGLAGNTIYF	TGTGCCAGCAGTTTTATCGGGGGGCTGGCTGGAAACACCATATATTTT
TRBV5-1	many	.	TRBJ1-5	CASSLDGANRNQPQHF	TGCGCCAGCAGCTTGGATGGGGCGAATCGCAATCAGCCCCAGCATTTT
TRBV5-1	few	.	TRBJ2-7	CASSLAASVRPYEQYF	TGCGCCAGCAGCTTGGCAGCGTCAGTTCGTCCCTACGAGCAGTACTTC
TRBV27	.	.	TRBJ2-4	CASSSRQSNLAKNIKYF	TGTGCCAGCAGTTCAAGACAGTCTAACCTAGCCAAAAACATTAAGTACTTC
TRBV29-1	.	.	TRBJ2-7	CSVEDRGGGRTYEQYF	TGCAGCGTTGAAGATCGGGGAGGGGGCCGAACCTACGAGCAGTACTTC